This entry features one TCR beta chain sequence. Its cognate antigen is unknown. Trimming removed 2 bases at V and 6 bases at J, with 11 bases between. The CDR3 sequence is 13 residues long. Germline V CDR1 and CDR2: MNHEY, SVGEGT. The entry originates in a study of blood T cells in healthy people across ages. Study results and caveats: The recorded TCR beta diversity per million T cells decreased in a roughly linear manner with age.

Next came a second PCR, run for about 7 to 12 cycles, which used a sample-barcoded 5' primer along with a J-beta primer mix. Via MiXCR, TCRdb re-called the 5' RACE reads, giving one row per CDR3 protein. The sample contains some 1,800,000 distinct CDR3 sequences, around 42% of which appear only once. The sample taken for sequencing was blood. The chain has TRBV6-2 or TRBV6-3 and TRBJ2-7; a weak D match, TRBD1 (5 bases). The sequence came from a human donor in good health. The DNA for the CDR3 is TGTGCCAGCAGTTACCTACCAGGGATCGAGCAGTACTTC. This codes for CASSYLPGIEQYF.